This T cell receptor (beta chain) was recorded in a study of identifying expanded T cells in peripheral blood. The study's findings and limits: Clone count variance between approximately two-week samples rose with total template count.

On this clone itself: Its antigen is still unknown.

Healthy donors had no documented immune events, such as infections, while sampled. The germline gives CDR1 MDHEN, CDR2 SYDVKM. This CDR3 is 14 amino acids long. V was clipped by 3 bases and J by 4 bases, with 12 bases between them. Libraries were prepared by immunoSEQ multiplex PCR; TCRdb keeps only in-frame clonotypes and omits some of them. The sample holds just over 90,000 clones, around nine tenths seen once. This chain joins TRBV28 and TRBJ1-1; D remains unclear. The specimen sequenced was blood. This TCR came from a person aged 18-70 years in good health. The CDR3, as DNA: TGTGCCAGCAGTTTCGGTGGGAGTGGCACTGAAGCTTTCTTT. Its translation: CASSFGGSGTEAFF.